Listed here are 25 T cell receptor beta chains from one sample, sequenced in a study of multiple sclerosis patients with progressive multifocal leukoencephalopathy. Using immunoSEQ multiplex PCR, the repertoire was profiled, and TCRdb retains in-frame clones only, with some absent. This table has tens of thousands of clones, roughly 90% appearing once. The sample's time point: roughly 13 months of natalizumab therapy. The sample in question was PBMCs, obtained from a patient treated with natalizumab. These receptor sequences come from a human donor with multiple sclerosis.

The chain combines TRBV7-8 with TRBJ1-2; D gene unclear. The germline V gene encodes CDR1 SGHVS and CDR2 FQNEAQ. This CDR3 has 13 residues. The germline V and J ends were trimmed by 1 base and 4 bases, with 7 bases remaining between them. CDR3 DNA: TGTGCCAGCAGCTTAGGTCAGGTCTATGGCTACACCTTC. It codes for CASSLGQVYGYTF.

V is TRBV2 and J is TRBJ2-2; D may be TRBD2 (5 bases). V was pared by 1 base and J by 6 bases, with 12 bases between. The CDR3 contains 15 residues. The germline V gene has CDR1 SNHLY and CDR2 FYNNEI. The CDR3 spells CASSEGNLAPGELFF. The CDR3, as DNA: TGTGCCAGCAGTGAAGGGAATCTAGCACCCGGGGAGCTGTTTTTT. Full variable domain (missing parts from reference TRBV2 and TRBJ2-2): EPEVTQTPSHQVTQMGQEVILRCVPISNHLYFYWYRQILGQKVEFLVSFYNNEISEKSEIFDDQFSVERPDGSNFTLKIRSTKLEDSAMYFCASSEGNLAPGELFFGEGSRLTVL.

The chain carries TRBV4-1 and TRBJ1-2; no clear D gene. This CDR3 comprises 16 residues. Germline V CDR1 and CDR2: MGHRA, YSYEKL. V was shortened by 2 bases and J by 6 bases, with 19 bases between the two germline ends. The CDR3 region is CASSQPTRTRYNGYTF. The CDR3 nucleotides read TGCGCCAGCAGCCAACCAACGCGAACTCGGTATAATGGCTACACCTTC.

In its sample, this clone was seen a few times. This chain links TRBV14 with TRBJ2-5, with 8 bases lining up with TRBD1. The junction had 4 bases not matched to a gene; V was cut back by 0 bases and J by 4 bases. This CDR3 spans 15 amino acids. Germline V gene sequence: CDR1 SGHDN, CDR2 FVKESK. The CDR3 sequence is CASSQESGGGETQYF. In nucleotides, the CDR3 is TGTGCCAGCAGCCAAGAATCAGGGGGCGGAGAGACCCAGTACTTC.

The chain employs TRBV6-5 and TRBJ1-1, with D maybe TRBD1 (6 bases). V shed 8 bases and J shed 1 base, with 8 bases lying between them. The CDR3 is made up of 12 amino acids. Germline CDR1 and CDR2: MNHEY and SVGAGI. CDR3: CASGRGNTEAFF. As DNA, the CDR3 is TGTGCCAGCGGCAGGGGGAACACTGAAGCTTTCTTT.

The rearrangement joins TRBV28 to TRBJ2-5, with TRBD2 identical over 9 bases. CDR1 and CDR2 (germline): MDHEN, SYDVKM. The CDR3 consists of 19 residues. Unmatched junction bases numbered 21, after V lost 6 bases and J lost 4 bases. The CDR3 DNA reads TGTGCCAGCAGCCGGTGGGGGACTAGCAAGAAAGGAGCCCCAGAGACCCAGTACTTC. This gives the protein CASSRWGTSKKGAPETQYF.

V is TRBV9 and J is TRBJ2-3; 9 positions match TRBD2. V trimming: 5 bases; J trimming: 4 bases; junction bases outside the gene matches: 8. This CDR3 spans 15 amino acids. CDR1 is SGDLS and CDR2 is YYNGEE in the germline V gene. For the CDR3, the DNA is TGTGCCAGCAGTGTTAGCGGGGGCCAACCAGATACGCAGTATTTT. It encodes CASSVSGGQPDTQYF.

Only one count was recorded for this clone. The V gene is TRBV9, the J gene TRBJ2-1, with 7 positions matching TRBD1. Losses at the gene ends were 3 bases for V and 2 bases for J; bases not matched to a gene: 2. Germline CDR1 and CDR2: SGDLS and YYNGEE. CDR3 length: 14 residues. The chain's CDR3 is CASSGGQPYNEQFF. CDR3 DNA: TGTGCCAGCAGCGGGGGACAGCCCTACAATGAGCAGTTCTTC.

The rearrangement joins TRBV5-3 to TRBJ1-1; no clear D gene. TRBV5-3 is an open reading frame, and its role is uncertain. V was shortened by 2 bases and J by 4 bases, with 3 bases between the two germline ends. This CDR3 has 11 amino acids. The DNA of the CDR3 is TGTGCCAGAAGCTTAATCACTGAAGCTTTCTTT. Protein: CARSLITEAFF.

Of note for this clone: A read error may produce the germline difference seen at one junction end. CDR3 region: CASSAWTGGFSF. DNA of the CDR3: TGTGCCAGCAGCGCCTGGACAGGGGGCTTTTCATTC. This chain connects TRBV4-2 to TRBJ2-7; 11 bases agree with TRBD1. CDR3 length: 12 residues. Per the germline V gene, CDR1 is LGHNA and CDR2 is YNFKEQ.

This clone was counted a single time. This rearrangement joins TRBV28 to TRBJ2-5, with D perhaps TRBD1 or TRBD2 (7 bases each). The J call may be faulty, since TRBJ2-7 better matches the DNA end. The CDR3 loop spans 14 amino acids. Germline lookup yields CDR1 MDHEN and CDR2 SYDVKM. Written as DNA, the CDR3 is TGTGCCAGCAGCTCAGGGGGGGCGACCTACGAGCAGTACTTC. It codes for CASSSGGATYEQYF.

The chain employs TRBV6-5 and TRBJ1-3; 8 nucleotides line up with TRBD1. This CDR3 has 15 amino acids. Germline V CDR1 and CDR2: MNHEY, SVGAGI. V lost 4 bases, J lost 0 bases, and 2 bases stayed unmatched. CDR3 residues: CASSLGQASGNTIYF. CDR3 in DNA: TGTGCCAGCAGTTTGGGACAGGCCTCTGGAAACACCATATATTTT.

This chain uses TRBV7-7 with TRBJ2-2; weak D call: TRBD2 (5 bases). The germline V gene encodes CDR1 SSHAT and CDR2 FNYEAQ (reference sequence). The CDR3 extends over 14 amino acids. Trimming shortened V by 0 bases and J by 7 bases, and 9 bases separated the two germline ends. Written as DNA, the CDR3 is TGTGCCAGCAGCTTAGCGGTGAGCGGCGGGGAGCTGTTTTTT. Encoded protein: CASSLAVSGGELFF.

The chain carries TRBV19 and TRBJ2-7, with TRBD1 matching over 7 bases. The CDR3 sequence is 14 residues long. Per germline, CDR1 LNHDA and CDR2 SQIVND (reference sequence). Trimming at V came to 4 bases and at J to 3 bases, leaving 6 bases not matched to a gene. CDR3 nucleotides: TGTGCCAGTAGTAGAAGAGACAGGGTCTACGAGCAGTACTTC. Its translation is CASSRRDRVYEQYF.

The CDR3 sequence is CSVIRRGETQYF. DNA of the CDR3: TGCAGCGTTATCCGGAGAGGGGAGACCCAGTACTTC. V and J are TRBV29-1 and TRBJ2-5, with D maybe TRBD2 (5 bases). The CDR3 covers 12 residues. Trimming left V 5 bases short and J 5 bases short, with 12 bases between. Germline CDR1 SQVTM, CDR2 ANQGSEA.

In regard to this clone: Other DNA sequences in the sample encode the same CDR3. This rearrangement joins TRBV5-4 to TRBJ2-7, with D maybe TRBD2 (5 bases). This CDR3 comprises 15 residues. Germline V lookup: CDR1 SGHNT, CDR2 YYREEE (reference sequence). V was shortened by 0 bases and J by 0 bases, with 10 bases between the two germline ends. This chain's CDR3 is CASSLAFGSSYEQYF. The CDR3 nucleotides read TGTGCCAGCAGCTTGGCTTTTGGGAGCTCCTACGAGCAGTACTTC.

The CDR3 sequence is CASSVRDLSTDTQYF. For the CDR3, the DNA is TGTGCCAGCAGCGTTAGGGACCTGAGCACAGATACGCAGTATTTT. The genes are TRBV9 and TRBJ2-3; either TRBD1 or TRBD2 may supply D (5 bases each). V lost 2 bases to trimming and J lost 0 bases, with 10 bases between them. The germline gives CDR1 SGDLS, CDR2 YYNGEE. The CDR3 is 15 amino acids.

This clone was detected only once. The chain is built from TRBV2 and TRBJ2-1; TRBD1 matches at 11 bases. V shed 7 bases, J shed 9 bases, and the junction held 11 bases outside the gene matches. The CDR3 is 15 residues long. The germline CDR1 and CDR2 sequences are SNHLY and FYNNEI. The CDR3 nucleotides read TGTGCCAGCACCGCTACCGGGACAGGGGGTGGTGAGCAGTTCTTC. Amino acids: CASTATGTGGGEQFF.

This sequence joins TRBV6-5 and TRBJ1-1; D remains ambiguous. The CDR3 is 14 residues long. Germline CDR1 is MNHEY and CDR2 is SVGAGI. The V gene lost 5 bases and the J gene lost 1 base, with 11 bases spanning the gap. This CDR3 is CASSRTGRNTEAFF. The CDR3 region has the DNA TGTGCCAGCAGTCGAACGGGAAGGAACACTGAAGCTTTCTTT.

The chain links TRBV6-1 to TRBJ1-2; no clear D. Trimming took 5 bases from V and 4 from J, leaving 20 bases between them. The CDR3 is 16 amino acids. CDR1 is MNHNS and CDR2 is SASEGT in the germline V gene. The DNA of the CDR3 is TGTGCCAGCAGTCAAGACTACAGACCGATTCCCTATGGCTACACCTTC. It codes for CASSQDYRPIPYGYTF.

The J gene is TRBJ2-1, the V gene TRBV5-6; 10 bases line up with TRBD2. Germline assignment: CDR1 SGHDT and CDR2 YYEEEE. With 1 base clipped from V and 2 bases from J, the junction kept 6 bases outside the gene matches. The CDR3 has 17 amino acids. This chain's CDR3 is CASSLRASGGTYNEQFF. The CDR3 DNA follows: TGTGCCAGCAGCTTGAGGGCTAGCGGGGGAACCTACAATGAGCAGTTCTTC.

V gene TRBV14 combines with J gene TRBJ2-2; perhaps TRBD2 as D (5 bases). This CDR3 has 14 residues. Germline values: CDR1 SGHDN, CDR2 FVKESK. The V end was cut by 4 bases, the J end by 4 bases, with 10 bases between. The CDR3 nucleotides read TGTGCCAGCAGCCTAGGAGGAGGCACCGGGGAGCTGTTTTTT. It translates to CASSLGGGTGELFF.

The chain has TRBV6-5 and TRBJ1-6, with 8 bases matching TRBD1. The ends lost 6 bases at V and 10 bases at J; junction bases unmatched: 8. The CDR3 contains 14 residues. Germline V gives CDR1 MNHEY, CDR2 SVGAGI. The CDR3 spells CASSDRGPRSPLHF. CDR3 nucleotide sequence: TGTGCCAGCAGCGACAGGGGACCGAGGTCACCCCTCCACTTT.

The V gene is TRBV18, the J gene TRBJ1-2; D unresolved. This CDR3 has 13 residues. Germline V gene sequence: CDR1 KGHSH, CDR2 LQKENI. V lost 3 bases and J lost 8, with 13 bases in between. The CDR3 nucleotides are TGTGCCAGCTCACCGGACCGCGCAGGCGGCTACACCTTC. As protein: CASSPDRAGGYTF.

The chain carries TRBV9 and TRBJ1-2; weak D call: TRBD1 (5 bases). V was trimmed by 1 base and J by 7 bases, leaving 20 bases between them. CDR1 and CDR2 from the germline V gene are SGDLS and YYNGEE. The CDR3 is made up of 16 amino acids. The CDR3 DNA is TGTGCCAGCAGCGTATATGTAGAGGGGTCTCCAGGTGGCTACACCTTC. Translated, it gives CASSVYVEGSPGGYTF. The full variable domain, in which reference TRBV9 and TRBJ1-2 provide the parts outside the CDR3, is DSGVTQTPKHLITATGQRVTLRCSPRSGDLSVYWYQQSLDQGLQFLIQYYNGEERAKGNILERFSAQQFPDLHSELNLSSLELGDSALYFCASSVYVEGSPGGYTFGSGTRLTVV.